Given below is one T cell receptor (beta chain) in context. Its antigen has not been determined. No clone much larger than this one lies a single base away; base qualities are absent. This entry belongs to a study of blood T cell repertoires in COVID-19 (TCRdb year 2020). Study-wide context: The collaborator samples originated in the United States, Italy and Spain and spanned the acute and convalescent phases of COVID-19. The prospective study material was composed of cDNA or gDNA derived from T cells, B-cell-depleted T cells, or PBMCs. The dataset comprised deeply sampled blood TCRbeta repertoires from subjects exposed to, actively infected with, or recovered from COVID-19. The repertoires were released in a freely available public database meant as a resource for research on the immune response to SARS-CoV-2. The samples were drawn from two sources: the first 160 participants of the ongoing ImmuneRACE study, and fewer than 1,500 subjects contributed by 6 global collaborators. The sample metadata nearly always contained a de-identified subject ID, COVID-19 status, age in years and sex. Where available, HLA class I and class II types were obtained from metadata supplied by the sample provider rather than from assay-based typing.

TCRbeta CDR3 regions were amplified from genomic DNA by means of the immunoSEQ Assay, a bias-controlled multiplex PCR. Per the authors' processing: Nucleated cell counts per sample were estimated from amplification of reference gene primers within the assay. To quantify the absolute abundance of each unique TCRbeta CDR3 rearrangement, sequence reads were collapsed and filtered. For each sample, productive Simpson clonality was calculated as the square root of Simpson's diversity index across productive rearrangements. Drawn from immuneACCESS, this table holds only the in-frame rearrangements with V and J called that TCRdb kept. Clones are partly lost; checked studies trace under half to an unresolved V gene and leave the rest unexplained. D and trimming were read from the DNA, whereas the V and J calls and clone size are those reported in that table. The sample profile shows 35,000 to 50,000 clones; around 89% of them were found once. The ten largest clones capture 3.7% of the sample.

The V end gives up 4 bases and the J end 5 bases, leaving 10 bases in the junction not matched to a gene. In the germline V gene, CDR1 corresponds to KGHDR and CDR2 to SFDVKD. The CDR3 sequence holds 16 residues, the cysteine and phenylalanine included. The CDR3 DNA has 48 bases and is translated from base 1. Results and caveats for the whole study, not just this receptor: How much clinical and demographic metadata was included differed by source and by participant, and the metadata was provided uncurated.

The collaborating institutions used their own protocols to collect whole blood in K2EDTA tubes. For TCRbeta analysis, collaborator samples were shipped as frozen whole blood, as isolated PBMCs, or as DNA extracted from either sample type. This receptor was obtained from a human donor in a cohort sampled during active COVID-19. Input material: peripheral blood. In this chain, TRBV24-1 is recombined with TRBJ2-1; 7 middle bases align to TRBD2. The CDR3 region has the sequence CATSDRGTTQDNEQFF. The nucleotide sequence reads TGTGCCACCAGTGACCGTGGGACTACCCAGGACAATGAGCAGTTCTTC.